The 6 T cell receptor beta chains given below trace back to one sample, sequenced in a study of T cell repertoires in cytomegalovirus infection. TCRdb processed the reads anew with MiXCR; each CDR3 protein has one entry. The sample lists 230,000 or so distinct CDR3 sequences, approximately 17% occurring once. Sample: CD8+ T cells from PBMCs. Receptor source: a human donor in good health (CMV status not recorded). Some clones in this sample may be carry-over from other donors' samples.

This clonotype was picked up a small number of times. The gene calls are TRBV9 and TRBJ2-5, with 7 bases that match TRBD1. CDR1 is SGDLS and CDR2 is YYNGEE in the germline V gene. The CDR3 extends over 13 amino acids. The V and J ends lost 5 bases and 4 bases, in that order; junction bases with no gene match: 5. For the CDR3, the DNA is TGTGCCAGCAGTCTAGAGGGGGCAGAGACCCAGTACTTC. Its protein is CASSLEGAETQYF.

The chain is built from TRBV28 and TRBJ2-1; 9 nucleotides match TRBD1. The CDR3 runs 13 residues. Trimming took 7 bases from V and 8 from J; bases not matched to a gene: 6. CDR1 is MDHEN, CDR2 SYDVKM, per germline. CDR3 residues: CASKQGAVDEQFF. The CDR3 DNA is TGTGCCAGCAAACAGGGGGCGGTGGATGAGCAGTTCTTC.

This clonotype was observed a few times. The CDR3 bases are TGTGCCAGCAGCGTAGGTTGGACAGAAAACCACGAGCAGTACTTC. Encoded protein: CASSVGWTENHEQYF. This chain uses TRBV9 with TRBJ2-7; the D gene is possibly TRBD1 (6 bases). The germline V and J ends were trimmed by 0 bases and 5 bases, with 15 bases remaining between them. The CDR3 is 15 amino acids. In germline, CDR1 is SGDLS, CDR2 YYNGEE. The full variable domain, its missing parts supplied by reference TRBV9 and TRBJ2-7, is DSGVTQTPKHLITATGQRVTLRCSPRSGDLSVYWYQQSLDQGLQFLIQYYNGEERAKGNILERFSAQQFPDLHSELNLSSLELGDSALYFCASSVGWTENHEQYFGPGTRLTVT.

This clonotype was detected a few times. The V call is TRBV7-9, the J call TRBJ1-2; TRBD1 matches at 11 bases. With 4 bases clipped from V and 8 bases from J, the junction kept 3 bases outside the gene matches. CDR1 and CDR2 from the germline V gene are SEHNR and FQNEAQ (reference sequence). The CDR3 runs to 13 residues. In nucleotides, the CDR3 is TGTGCCAGCAGCTCGCGGGACAGGGGGGGCTACACCTTC. Amino acids: CASSSRDRGGYTF.

This clonotype has more than one count but fewer than ten. The chain has TRBV7-9 and TRBJ2-3; tentative D call: TRBD1 (5 bases). CDR3 length equals 13 residues. Per germline, CDR1 SEHNR and CDR2 FQNEAQ (reference sequence). With 6 bases removed from V and 4 bases from J, the gap between germline ends came to 11 bases. The CDR3 sequence is CASRPGSSDTQYF. In DNA, the CDR3 is TGTGCCAGCAGACCAGGGTCATCAGATACGCAGTATTTT.

The table lists this clonotype with many counts. The J gene is TRBJ2-3, the V gene TRBV7-2; 13 bases align to TRBD2. Unmatched junction bases numbered 4, after V lost 5 bases and J lost 5 bases. The germline V gene has CDR1 SGHTA and CDR2 FQGNSA. The CDR3 totals 15 residues. The CDR3 coding sequence is TGTGCCAGCAGCCAAACTAGCGGGGGGGGAGATACGCAGTATTTT. Its translation: CASSQTSGGGDTQYF.